This T cell receptor (beta chain) was captured by sequencing in a study of T-cell memory formation after mild COVID-19 (dated by TCRdb to the early 2020s). Regarding the research as a whole: Most TCR sequence clusters were specific to one of the two donors. Two young, previously healthy adult volunteers, one female and one male, were included in the cohort. In a couple of donors, T-cell clones that expanded and contracted after mild COVID-19 were followed by sequencing TCRalpha and TCRbeta repertoires longitudinally. Points the paper makes about the study in general: The study included only a couple of mild cases, and larger cohorts that include severe cases with pre-infection samples were judged to be necessary. The detection of some responding clones in pre-infection memory suggests that pre-existing cross-reactive memory T cells joined the SARS-CoV-2 response. Contracting CD4+ clones were found mainly in CM and EM memory subsets, while CD8+ clones were enriched in EMRA. Balanced CD4/CD8 phenotypes were observed for clones contracting from day 15 to 85, whereas a bias towards CD4+ was observed for a second wave of clones expanding from day 15 to 37. SARS-CoV-2 specificity of the second-wave clones peaking on day 37 was not confirmed.

The germline V gene gives CDR1 as MNHEY and CDR2 as SVGAGI. V is cut back by 2 bases and J by 9 bases, with 7 bases in the junction unmatched. Including cysteine and phenylalanine, the CDR3 has 14 amino acids. Just CDR3 DNA is preserved here, 42 bases in frame from base 1. A few counts support this clonotype. What this receptor recognizes is not known. No quality values exist for individual bases; no much larger clone is one base distant. Sequenced on an Illumina NovaSeq 6000. Using 5'RACE with constant-segment primers, TCRalpha and TCRbeta cDNA libraries were constructed, with sample barcodes and unique molecular identifiers added in the process. Trizol reagent was used to extract RNA from every sample. Amplification of the libraries took two PCR steps, and the second step added a second sample barcode plus Illumina TruSeq adapters. Sequencing of the libraries was done on an Illumina NovaSeq, producing 2 x 150 bp paired-end reads. On the authors' methods: With migec v1.2.7, reads were demultiplexed and then collapsed into UMI-guided consensus sequences. Using mixcr v2.1.11, UMI consensuses were aligned to TRA and TRB V and J templates and then assembled into clonotypes. Clonotypes were classified as expanded or contracted when called significant by both edgeR and NoisET, with noise models trained on biological replicates. For edgeR calls, a false discovery rate-adjusted p below 0.01 and a log2 fold-change threshold of 1 were applied. As an exploratory analysis of dynamics, PCA with hierarchical clustering was applied to max-normalized trajectories of the 1000 most abundant clonotypes. The CD4 or CD8 phenotype of responding clones was assigned using the separately sequenced CD4+ and CD8+ repertoires. The public reads were reanalyzed by TCRdb: fastp trimming at Q25, MiXCR alignment, in-frame beta chains only. When rows share a CDR3 protein, they turn into one entry using the most common DNA and genes. The V and J calls follow TCRdb's processing rather than the paper's. A total of 380,000 or so distinct CDR3 sequences appear in this sample, roughly an eighth of them only once. About 20% of the sample belongs to the ten largest clones.

Ficoll-Paque density gradient centrifugation was used to isolate PBMCs. Sequences were obtained from PBMCs or a T cell subset sorted from them (not recorded which). The V gene is TRBV6-5 and the J gene is TRBJ2-5; TRBD1 matches 9 bases in the middle. The clonotype originates from a man aged 18 to 35 who had mild COVID-19 (a few samples of this study predate the infection). The sample titles of this study are shuffled in the database, so cell type and time point are left out; the donor was told from shared clones. The CDR3 region: CASSYGTGIMAQYF. The nucleotide sequence is given as TGTGCCAGCAGTTACGGGACAGGGATCATGGCCCAGTACTTC.